A selection of T cell receptor beta chains follows, all from one sample in a study of blood T cell repertoires in COVID-19. Sequencing used immunoSEQ multiplex PCR; TCRdb keeps in-frame clones, though not all of them. The sample holds roughly 290,000 clones, about 90% seen once. The specimen was peripheral blood. The receptors were sampled from a woman aged 50 to 60 who had recovered from COVID-19. CDR3s include the opening cysteine and the closing phenylalanine or tryptophan. D genes are given only for firm matches. Where a row states a size, it is once, few, many or the class of an expanded clone; other rows omit it.

>once|TRBJ1-1|NA|TRBV5-1
TGCGCCAGCAGCTTCAACTTCCCAAACACTGAAGCTTTCTTT
CASSFNFPNTEAFF
>NA|TRBJ2-7|TRBD1|TRBV9
TGTGCCAGCAGCCGCGACCGATACGCGAGACAGGGTTTCAACGAGCAGTACTTC
CASSRDRYARQGFNEQYF
>NA|TRBJ2-2|NA|TRBV6-5
TGTGCCAGCAGTTATTTATCCCCTGGGGGGACCGGGGAGCTGTTTTTT
CASSYLSPGGTGELFF
>NA|TRBJ2-1|TRBD2|TRBV7-2
TGTGCCAGCAGCTTAGTTCGGCTAGCGGAGATCAATGAGCAGTTCTTC
CASSLVRLAEINEQFF
>few|TRBJ2-7|TRBD1|TRBV25-1
TGTGCCAGCAGTGAGACAGGGGTAAGCGGGCAGTACTTC
CASSETGVSGQYF
>few|TRBJ1-6|NA|TRBV3-1/TRBV3-2
TGTGCCAGCAGGGAAGTGGGCTCACCCCTCCACTTT
CASREVGSPLHF
>NA|TRBJ1-2|TRBD1|TRBV6-5
TGTGCCAGCAGTTACGCCGGGACAGGGGGCCCGGGCTACACCTTC
CASSYAGTGGPGYTF
>NA|TRBJ2-4|TRBD1|TRBV18
TGTGCCAGCTCACTCTCCCGGGACAGGGGGAACATTCAGTACTTC
CASSLSRDRGNIQYF
>NA|TRBJ2-7|NA|TRBV28
TGTGCCAGCAGTGTCAACAGCCCCTACGAGCAGTACTTC
CASSVNSPYEQYF
>NA|TRBJ2-3|NA|TRBV27
TGTGCCAGCAGCCAGAACACAGATACGCAGTATTTT
CASSQNTDTQYF
>NA|TRBJ1-1|NA|TRBV10-1
TGCGCCAGCAGTGAGTCGGGGCAAACGAACACTGAAGCTTTCTTT
CASSESGQTNTEAFF
>NA|TRBJ1-4|NA|TRBV12-5
TGTGCTAGTGGTCGCAACCTCCCTTTGATCGGGGGTTTT
CASGRNLPLIGGF
>NA|TRBJ2-3|TRBD2|TRBV27
TGTGCCAGCAGTTCCGGACTAGCGGGATCAGATACGCAGTATTTT
CASSSGLAGSDTQYF
>NA|TRBJ2-6|NA|TRBV11-2
TGTGCCAGCAGCACAAAGTACAGGGATAGCTCTGGGGCCAACGTCCTGACTTTC
CASSTKYRDSSGANVLTF
>NA|TRBJ1-4|NA|TRBV7-2
TGTGCCAGCAGCTTAGCCTCCAGGGGTGAAAAACTGTTTTTT
CASSLASRGEKLFF
>NA|TRBJ2-5|NA|TRBV27
TGTGCCAGCAGTTTTTTATTCCAAGAGACCCAGTACTTC
CASSFLFQETQYF
>NA|TRBJ2-7|TRBD1|TRBV5-1
TGCGCCAGCTCCGGCGGGACAGGTCCCTACGAGCAGTACTTC
CASSGGTGPYEQYF
>once|TRBJ1-1|TRBD1|TRBV7-2
TGTGCCAGCAGCTTAGAGGGGACAGGAGACACTGAAGCTTTCTTT
CASSLEGTGDTEAFF
>NA|TRBJ2-1|TRBD2|TRBV27
TGTGCCAGCAGTTTATCCCCGAGACTAGCGGGAACCTCCTACAATGAGCAGTTCTTC
CASSLSPRLAGTSYNEQFF
>NA|TRBJ2-3|TRBD2|TRBV9
TGTGCCAGCAGCCCCCTCAGCGGGGTCACAGATACGCAGTATTTT
CASSPLSGVTDTQYF
>NA|TRBJ1-3|NA|TRBV5-1
TGCGCCAGCAGCTTGGTTATGGCCGACTCTGGAAACACCATATATTTT
CASSLVMADSGNTIYF
>NA|TRBJ2-3|TRBD1|TRBV6-5
TGTGCCAGCAGTTGGACAGGGTCTGGCACAGATACGCAGTATTTT
CASSWTGSGTDTQYF
>NA|TRBJ2-5|NA|TRBV6-2/TRBV6-3
TGTGCCAGCAGTTACTTCGGAGAGACCCAGTACTTC
CASSYFGETQYF
>NA|TRBJ2-1|TRBD1|TRBV11-2
TGTGCCAGCATCCTACAGACAGGGGGAAGGGAGCAGTTCTTC
CASILQTGGREQFF
>NA|TRBJ1-1|TRBD1|TRBV3-1/TRBV3-2
TGTGCCAGCAGCCAGGAACACAGGGGGACTGAAGCTTTCTTT
CASSQEHRGTEAFF
>NA|TRBJ2-2|TRBD1|TRBV4-1
TGCGCCAGCAGCCGAGGACAGGGGAACACCGGGGAGCTGTTTTTT
CASSRGQGNTGELFF
>NA|TRBJ1-3|NA|TRBV4-3
TGCGCCAGCAGCCAAGATCTGTACCCAGACTCTGGAAACACCATATATTTT
CASSQDLYPDSGNTIYF
>NA|TRBJ2-7|NA|TRBV20-1
TGCAGTGCGTACAGCCCCTACGAGCAGTACTTC
CSAYSPYEQYF
>NA|TRBJ2-3|TRBD2|TRBV5-1
TGCGCCAGCACGGAGCGGGAGGCCTCCTACACACGCACAGATACGCAGTATTTT
CASTEREASYTRTDTQYF
>NA|TRBJ2-7|TRBD2|TRBV6-5
TGTGCCAGCAGAACCGGACTAGCGGGAAGCGAGCAGTACTTC
CASRTGLAGSEQYF
>NA|TRBJ1-2|NA|TRBV30
TGTGCCTGGAGTCCGGGTGGCTATGGCTACACCTTC
CAWSPGGYGYTF
>NA|TRBJ2-7|NA|TRBV4-1
TGCGCCAGCAGCCAAGAATATGTGGGAGTAGTCGAGCAGTACTTC
CASSQEYVGVVEQYF
>NA|TRBJ2-3|NA|TRBV12-3/TRBV12-4
TGTGCCAGCAGTTTCGGGGAAAATACGCAGTATTTT
CASSFGENTQYF
>NA|TRBJ2-2|TRBD2|TRBV9
TGTGCCAGCAGCGTTTCGGGGGGAGAGAACACCGGGGAGCTGTTTTTT
CASSVSGGENTGELFF
>NA|TRBJ2-7|TRBD2|TRBV11-1
TGTGCCAGCAGCCGCGGGACTAGCGGGAGTTACGAGCAGTACTTC
CASSRGTSGSYEQYF
>NA|TRBJ2-4|TRBD2|TRBV11-3
TGTGCCAGCAGCACCTCCGGGACTAGCGTTAGCGACATAGCCAAAAACATTCAGTACTTC
CASSTSGTSVSDIAKNIQYF
>NA|TRBJ2-4|NA|TRBV25-1
TGTGCCAGCAGTGGAAGGGGTACGGCCAAAAACATTCAGTACTTC
CASSGRGTAKNIQYF
>NA|TRBJ2-2|NA|TRBV12-5
TGTGCTAGTGGTTTCGGGGTTGTCGGGGAGCTGTTTTTT
CASGFGVVGELFF
>NA|TRBJ1-1|NA|TRBV19
TGTGCCAGTTCCGATACGGGACTCTCTACTGAAGCTTTCTTT
CASSDTGLSTEAFF
>once|TRBJ2-1|NA|TRBV29-1
TGCAGCGTTGTTATAGCGGACAATGAGCAGTTCTTC
CSVVIADNEQFF
>NA|TRBJ2-3|TRBD2|TRBV29-1
TGCAGCTCAACCCGTCGGGGGGGCCGCACAGATACGCAGTATTTT
CSSTRRGGRTDTQYF
>NA|TRBJ2-5|NA|TRBV9
TGTGCCAGCAGCGTAGGGGTGGACTTCTCTGGGGAGACCCAGTACTTC
CASSVGVDFSGETQYF
>NA|TRBJ2-7|TRBD2|TRBV28
TGTGCCAGCAGTTTAAACGTCCTTGGACTAGACTTATACGAGCAGTACTTC
CASSLNVLGLDLYEQYF